Detailed here is one T cell receptor beta chain. Antigen specificity is unknown. The CDR3 end falls 3 residues outside the read, so it is completed with the germline J gene. This specimen belongs to a study of Tregs in tolerant kidney transplant recipients. The method was immunoSEQ multiplex PCR; TCRdb's version includes in-frame clones alone and lacks a portion of them. This sample carries around 32,000 clones, with 1.8% going to the ten biggest clones. Findings of the study overall: Validation in larger populations is needed because few patients were studied. Activated donor B cell expansion appeared to reveal the most relevant donor-specific TCRbeta repertoire.

Germline CDR1 LGHNA, CDR2 YNFKEQ. The CDR3 has 20 amino acids. V lost 4 bases to trimming and J lost 1 base; unmatched junction nucleotides: 13. Mixed chimerism was transient after nonmyeloablative marrow transplants from related graft donors. Unstimulated Tregs (CD4+CD25+CD127-) and CD4+CD25- non-Tregs were sorted from PBMCs. Source: CD4+ T cells from blood (PBMCs), taken 24 months after the transplant. This chain links TRBV4-2 with TRBJ2-7; TRBD2 matches at 16 bases. This receptor was taken from a human patient who received a combined kidney and bone marrow transplant. Some T cells may originate from the graft donor. The DNA read from the CDR3 is TGTGCCAGCAGCCTCTTGATTGGGACTAGCGGGAGGGCCTCTTCCTACGAG. Protein product: CASSLLIGTSGRASSYE. The CDR3, in full, reads CASSLLIGTSGRASSYEQYF.